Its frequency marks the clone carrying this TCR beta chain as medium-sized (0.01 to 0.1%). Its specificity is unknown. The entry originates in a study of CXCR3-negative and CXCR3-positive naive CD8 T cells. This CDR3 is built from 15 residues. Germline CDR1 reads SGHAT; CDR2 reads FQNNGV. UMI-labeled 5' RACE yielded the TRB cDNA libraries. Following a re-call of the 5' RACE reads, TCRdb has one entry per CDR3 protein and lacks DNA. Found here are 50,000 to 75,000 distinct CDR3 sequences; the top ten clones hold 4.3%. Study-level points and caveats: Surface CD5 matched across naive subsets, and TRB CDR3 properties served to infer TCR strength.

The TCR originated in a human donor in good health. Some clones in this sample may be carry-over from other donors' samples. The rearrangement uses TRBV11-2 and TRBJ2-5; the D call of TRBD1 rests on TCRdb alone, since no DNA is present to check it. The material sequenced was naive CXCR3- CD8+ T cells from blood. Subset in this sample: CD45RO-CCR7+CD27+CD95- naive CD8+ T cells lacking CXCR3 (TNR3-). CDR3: CASTLEGVEEETQYF. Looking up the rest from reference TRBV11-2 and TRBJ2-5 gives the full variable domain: EAGVAQSPRYKIIEKRQSVAFWCNPISGHATLYWYQQILGQGPKLLIQFQNNGVVDDSQLPKDRFSAERLKGVDSTLKIQPAKLEDSAVYLCASTLEGVEEETQYFGPGTRLLVL.